This T cell receptor (beta chain) was observed in a study of blood T cell repertoires in COVID-19. TCRdb keeps only in-frame clones here, not all; method: immunoSEQ multiplex PCR. Seen here are 200,000 to 250,000 clones, 82% observed once, and the top ten hold under 3.5%. CDR1 SGHRS and CDR2 YFSETQ come from the germline V gene. Trimming took off 2 bases at V and 4 bases at J, with 13 bases between the two ends. The CDR3 sequence is 15 residues long. This clone was observed a few times. Categorization into cohorts depended on clinical history that participants reported. The source material was PBMCs or T cells enriched from blood (not recorded which). This clonotype originated in a woman aged 60-75 years who had recovered from COVID-19. The rearrangement uses TRBV5-1 and TRBJ1-3; a possible D gene is TRBD1 (6 bases). CDR3 nucleotides: TGCGCCAGCAGCTTCGATCCAGGGGTCGGAAACACCATATATTTT. Residues: CASSFDPGVGNTIYF.